The clone carrying this T cell receptor beta chain was observed a few times. The antigen is undetermined. CDR1 and CDR2 from the germline V gene are MNHEY and SVGAGI. The CDR3 runs to 15 residues. The V end was cut by 2 bases, the J end by 1 base, with 9 bases between. Use of 60 Vbeta and 13 Jbeta primers characterized the PCR. Only in-frame clones appear in the TCRdb table, and some are missing; sequencing was by immunoSEQ multiplex PCR. The sample consists of about 140,000 clones, 60% to 80% of them appearing once. This sample is drawn from a study of cytomegalovirus exposure and HLA in healthy donors. Overall study results and limits: Presence/absence analyses assumed roughly uniform sequencing depth across donors, which may not hold.

The chain employs TRBV6-5 and TRBJ2-1, with D hard to call. Sample: PBMCs. This clonotype originated in a man in his forties in good health and CMV-seronegative. CDR3 residues: CASSYGQASYNEQFF. CDR3 DNA sequence: TGTGCCAGCAGTTACGGGCAGGCATCCTACAATGAGCAGTTCTTC.